This entry describes one T cell receptor (beta chain). Its cognate antigen is unknown. Regarding treatment: approximately 9-day PBMC culture with coronavirus spike peptide pools or control peptides (ViraFEST assay). Fresh IL-2 medium replaced half the culture medium on days 3 and 7. The assay that was used to sequence DNA from cultured CD4+ T cells was the Oncomine TCR Beta short-read assay. TCRdb re-called the PCR reads with MiXCR, one entry per CDR3 protein. The data contain 15,000 or so distinct CDR3 sequences, around 48% of them singletons. After removal of 6 bases from V and 1 base from J, the junction contained 5 bases not matched to a gene. Per the germline V gene, CDR1 is SGHNT and CDR2 is YENEEA. This CDR3 spans 15 amino acids. This sample is part of a study of vaccination and CD4 T cells after COVID-19. Study context: Subjects got two shots of BNT162b2 or mRNA-1273 vaccine.

This rearrangement joins TRBV11-3 to TRBJ2-7, with 11 bases lining up with TRBD1. Sequenced input: CD4+ T cells from blood, cultured in vitro. This TCR was recovered from a human donor who had recovered from COVID-19. CDR3 sequence (DNA): TGTGCCAGCAGGGGCCGGGACAGGGGGTCCTACGAGCAGTACTTC. This translates into CASRGRDRGSYEQYF.